The 9 T cell receptor beta chains below come from one sample, sequenced in a study of T cell changes during pregnancy in multiple sclerosis. Method: immunoSEQ multiplex PCR; TCRdb's copy keeps in-frame clones and lacks some. The data show more than 65,000 clones, nearly 95% seen once. This specimen was peripheral blood, taken in the second trimester of pregnancy. The receptors originated from a female donor with multiple sclerosis, enrolled in a pregnancy study.

V and J are TRBV5-4 and TRBJ1-1; possible D gene TRBD1, 5 bases. There are 14 residues in the CDR3. Trimming took 4 bases from V and 3 from J, leaving 13 bases between them. Germline CDR1 SGHNT, CDR2 YYREEE (reference sequence). The CDR3 DNA follows: TGTGCCAGCAGCCCCCCGGGCAGGGACACTGAAGCTTTCTTT. Translated, it gives CASSPPGRDTEAFF.

In this sample, this clone turned up a few times. This chain links TRBV2 with TRBJ1-1; D gene ambiguous. Germline lookup yields CDR1 SNHLY and CDR2 FYNNEI. The CDR3 runs 13 residues. V lost 2 bases and J lost 8, with 12 bases in between. CDR3 DNA: TGTGCCAGCAGTGAACCCCCTCTGACAGAAGCTTTCTTT. Its translation is CASSEPPLTEAFF.

V is TRBV10-3 and J is TRBJ1-2; possible D gene TRBD1, 6 bases. With 7 bases removed from V and 2 bases from J, the gap between germline ends came to 11 bases. Germline-derived CDR1 and CDR2 are ENHRY and SYGVKD. The CDR3 is made up of 13 amino acids. The CDR3 region is CAITRTENYGYTF. In nucleotides, the CDR3 is TGTGCCATCACCCGGACAGAAAACTATGGCTACACCTTC.

The CDR3 DNA is TGTGCCAGCAGCGTAGGGCAGCGGGGGGGCACAGATACGCAGTATTTT. It specifies CASSVGQRGGTDTQYF. The chain employs TRBV9 and TRBJ2-3; 9 bases are shared with TRBD2. The CDR3 totals 16 residues. The V and J ends lost 0 bases and 1 base, in that order; junction bases with no gene match: 3. Germline CDR1 and CDR2: SGDLS and YYNGEE.

The rearrangement links TRBV30 to TRBJ1-2; D uncertain. Germline lookup yields CDR1 GTSNPN and CDR2 SVGIG (reference sequence). V was pared by 4 bases and J by 4 bases, with 13 bases between. The CDR3 extends over 13 amino acids. CDR3 bases: TGTGCCTGGAAAGACGGGATTTCCTATGGCTACACCTTC. It translates to CAWKDGISYGYTF.

This chain connects TRBV5-4 to TRBJ2-2; D not resolved. Germline values: CDR1 SGHNT, CDR2 YYREEE (reference sequence). V shed 4 bases and J shed 6 bases, with 7 bases lying between them. CDR3 length: 12 amino acids. CDR3 sequence reads: CASSVGAGELFF. CDR3 coding DNA: TGTGCCAGCAGCGTCGGTGCCGGGGAGCTGTTTTTT.

The chain employs TRBV19 and TRBJ2-1; D is unresolved. The CDR3 has 14 residues. Trimming removed 5 bases at V and 0 bases at J, with 8 bases between. Germline CDR1 reads LNHDA; CDR2 reads SQIVND (reference sequence). In DNA, the CDR3 is TGTGCCAGTAGTGGTGGTAGCTCCTACAATGAGCAGTTCTTC. This gives the protein CASSGGSSYNEQFF.

The count of this clone is one. The chain couples TRBV9 to TRBJ1-3; unclear D gene. Trimming removed 4 bases from V and 7 bases from J, with 15 bases in between. The CDR3 runs 14 residues. Germline V gives CDR1 SGDLS, CDR2 YYNGEE. In nucleotides, the CDR3 is TGTGCCAGCAGCAGCCCGCCGGGCGGGAACACCATATATTTT. Translated, it gives CASSSPPGGNTIYF.

This chain links TRBV4-3 with TRBJ2-3; D is possibly TRBD2 (7 bases). This CDR3 is built from 19 residues. Trimming left V 0 bases short and J 5 bases short, with 24 bases between. Germline loops: CDR1 LGHNA, CDR2 YSLEER. As DNA, the CDR3 is TGCGCCAGCAGCCAAGAGAGGCCGGGGGCGCGGGAGTTTATAGATACGCAGTATTTT. As protein: CASSQERPGAREFIDTQYF.